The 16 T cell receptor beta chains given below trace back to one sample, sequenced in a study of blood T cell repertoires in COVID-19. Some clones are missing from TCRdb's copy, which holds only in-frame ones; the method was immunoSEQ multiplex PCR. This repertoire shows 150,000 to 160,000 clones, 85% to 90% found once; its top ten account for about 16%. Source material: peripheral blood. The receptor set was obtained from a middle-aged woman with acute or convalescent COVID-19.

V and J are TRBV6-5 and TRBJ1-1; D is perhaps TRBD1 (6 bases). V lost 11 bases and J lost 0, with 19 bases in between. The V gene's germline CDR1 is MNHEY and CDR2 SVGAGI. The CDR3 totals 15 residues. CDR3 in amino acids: CAAALGTGLNTEAFF. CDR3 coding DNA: TGTGCCGCAGCCCTTGGAACAGGGTTGAACACTGAAGCTTTCTTT.

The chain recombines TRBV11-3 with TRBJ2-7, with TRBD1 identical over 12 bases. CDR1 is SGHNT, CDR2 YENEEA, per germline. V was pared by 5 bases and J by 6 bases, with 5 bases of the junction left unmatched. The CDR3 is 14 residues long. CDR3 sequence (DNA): TGTGCCAGCAGCCCCGGGACAGGGGGCATCGAGCAGTACTTC. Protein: CASSPGTGGIEQYF.

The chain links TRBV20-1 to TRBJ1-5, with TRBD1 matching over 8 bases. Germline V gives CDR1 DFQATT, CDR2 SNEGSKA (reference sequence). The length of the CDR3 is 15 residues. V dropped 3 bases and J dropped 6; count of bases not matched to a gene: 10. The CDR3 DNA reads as TGCAGTGCTAGTGACGACAGGGGAAAGGGTCAGCCCCAGCATTTT. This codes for CSASDDRGKGQPQHF.

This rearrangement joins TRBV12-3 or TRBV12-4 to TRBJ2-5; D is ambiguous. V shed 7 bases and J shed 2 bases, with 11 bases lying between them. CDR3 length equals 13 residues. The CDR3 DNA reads TGTGCCAGCACCTACGTAGCACAAGAGACCCAGTACTTC. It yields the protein CASTYVAQETQYF.

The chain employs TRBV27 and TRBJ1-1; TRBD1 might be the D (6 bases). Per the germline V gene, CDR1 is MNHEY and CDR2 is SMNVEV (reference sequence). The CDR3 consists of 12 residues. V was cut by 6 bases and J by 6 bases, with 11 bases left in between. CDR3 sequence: CASSKDSAEAFF. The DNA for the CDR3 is TGTGCCAGCAGCAAGGACAGCGCTGAAGCTTTCTTT.

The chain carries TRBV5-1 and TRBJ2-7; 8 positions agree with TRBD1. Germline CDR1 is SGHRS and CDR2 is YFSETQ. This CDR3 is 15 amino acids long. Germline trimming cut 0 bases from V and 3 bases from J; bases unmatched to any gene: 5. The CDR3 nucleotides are TGCGCCAGCAGCTTGGGGGCGACAGGGGACTACGAGCAGTACTTC. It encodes CASSLGATGDYEQYF.

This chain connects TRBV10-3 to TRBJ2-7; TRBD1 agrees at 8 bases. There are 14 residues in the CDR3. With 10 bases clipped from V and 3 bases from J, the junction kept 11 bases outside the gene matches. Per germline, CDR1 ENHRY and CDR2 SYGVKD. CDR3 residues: CATKLAGTGYEQYF. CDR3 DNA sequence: TGTGCCACCAAACTCGCCGGGACAGGCTACGAGCAGTACTTC.

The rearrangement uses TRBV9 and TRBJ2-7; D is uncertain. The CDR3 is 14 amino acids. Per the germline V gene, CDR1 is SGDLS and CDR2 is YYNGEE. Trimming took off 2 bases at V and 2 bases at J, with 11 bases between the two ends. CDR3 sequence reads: CASSVDTVAYEQYF. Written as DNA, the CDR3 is TGTGCCAGCAGCGTCGATACAGTAGCCTACGAGCAGTACTTC.

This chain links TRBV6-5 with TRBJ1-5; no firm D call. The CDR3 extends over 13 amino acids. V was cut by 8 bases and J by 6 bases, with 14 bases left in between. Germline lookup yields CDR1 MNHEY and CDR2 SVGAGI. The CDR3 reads CASLRLPGQPQHF. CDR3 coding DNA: TGTGCCAGCCTTCGCCTACCCGGTCAGCCCCAGCATTTT.

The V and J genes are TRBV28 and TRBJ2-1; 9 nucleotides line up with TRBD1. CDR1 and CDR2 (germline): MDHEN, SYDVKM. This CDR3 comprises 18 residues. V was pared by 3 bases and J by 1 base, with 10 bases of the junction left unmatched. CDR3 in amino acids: CASSFLSSGTGSYNEQFF. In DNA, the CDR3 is TGTGCCAGCAGTTTTTTGAGTTCGGGGACAGGGTCCTACAATGAGCAGTTCTTC.

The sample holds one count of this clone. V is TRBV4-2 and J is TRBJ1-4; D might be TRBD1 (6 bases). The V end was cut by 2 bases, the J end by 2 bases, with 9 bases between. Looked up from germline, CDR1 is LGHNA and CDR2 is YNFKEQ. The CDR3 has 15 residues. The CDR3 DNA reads TGTGCCAGCAGCCAACCGGGACATACTAATGAAAAACTGTTTTTT. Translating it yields CASSQPGHTNEKLFF.

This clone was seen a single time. The CDR3 protein is CASRGPTVSYEQYF. The CDR3 coding sequence is TGTGCCAGCAGGGGCCCGACGGTCTCCTACGAGCAGTACTTC. V is TRBV6-5 and J is TRBJ2-7; D not resolved. This CDR3 has 14 amino acids. The V and J ends lost 6 bases and 0 bases respectively, with 12 bases between them. CDR1 is MNHEY, CDR2 SVGAGI, per germline.

The CDR3 coding sequence is TGTGCCAGCAGCGACCCGGGGGGGCCCCAGCATTTT. Protein sequence: CASSDPGGPQHF. The J gene is TRBJ1-5, the V gene TRBV7-9; possible D gene TRBD1, 5 bases. Deletions cut 5 bases from V and 9 bases from J, with 11 bases between. Germline V gene data show CDR1 as SEHNR and CDR2 as FQNEAQ (reference sequence). The CDR3 extends over 12 amino acids.

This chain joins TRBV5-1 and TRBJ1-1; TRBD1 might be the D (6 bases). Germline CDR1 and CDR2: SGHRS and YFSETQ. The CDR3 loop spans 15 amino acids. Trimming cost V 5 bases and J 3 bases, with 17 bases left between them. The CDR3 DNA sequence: TGCGCCAGCAGAAAGGAACAGGGAGTCGACACTGAAGCTTTCTTT. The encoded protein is CASRKEQGVDTEAFF.

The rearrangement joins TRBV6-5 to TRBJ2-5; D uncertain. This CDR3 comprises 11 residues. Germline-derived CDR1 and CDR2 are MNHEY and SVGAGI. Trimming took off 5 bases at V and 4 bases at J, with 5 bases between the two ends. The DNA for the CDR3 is TGTGCCAGCAGTCCTCTAGAGACCCAGTACTTC. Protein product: CASSPLETQYF.

CDR3 region: CASGPQGAGNTIYF. The CDR3 DNA follows: TGTGCTAGTGGTCCACAGGGGGCTGGAAACACCATATATTTT. The V and J genes are TRBV12-5 and TRBJ1-3; TRBD1 agrees at 8 bases. Germline loops: CDR1 LGHNT, CDR2 FRNRAP. The trim removed 5 bases at V and 2 bases at J, leaving 2 bases unmatched. The CDR3 covers 14 residues.